This TCR beta chain comes out of a study of T-cell reconstitution after alpha-beta-depleted transplantation in children. As it was prepared, the TCRbeta library received unique molecular identifiers. One entry per CDR3 protein, called by TCRdb with MiXCR from the PCR reads. The sample comprises 90,000 to 130,000 distinct CDR3 sequences, around a tenth of which are singletons, and about 7.3% rests with the top ten. The CDR3 runs 13 residues. V was trimmed by 2 bases and J by 9 bases, leaving 8 bases between them. Germline assignment: CDR1 PRHDT and CDR2 FYEKMQ (reference sequence). The sample holds many counts of this clonotype.

The chain uses TRBV13 and TRBJ1-6; unclear D gene. Sequencing used PBMCs from the stem cell graft donor, obtained from the stem cell graft. The clonotype was recovered from a human donor who donated a stem cell graft to a child with acute lymphoblastic leukemia. This CDR3 reads CASSLSSGSPLHF. The CDR3 nucleotides read TGTGCCAGCAGCTTAAGTTCTGGTTCACCCCTCCACTTT.